Described below is a single T cell receptor beta chain sequence and its context. Its antigen is still unknown. Germline trimming cut 3 bases from V and 7 bases from J; bases unmatched to any gene: 5. The CDR3 is 13 residues long. CDR1 DFQATT and CDR2 SNEGSKA come from the germline V gene (reference sequence). The sample originates from a study of T cell repertoires in cytomegalovirus infection. Study details: Matching HLA type and CMV infection were both indicated by public TCR beta signatures.

Study outcomes and limitations: Cumulative public TCR beta family frequency identified CMV carriers with the relevant HLA. In two of eight donors, the top clonotype was HLA-C-restricted CMV-specific.

TCRdb ran MiXCR on the reads and lists one entry per CDR3 protein. The sample includes about 230,000 distinct CDR3 sequences, 22% seen only once; the top ten take about 18%. The clonotype originates from a human donor in good health (CMV status not recorded). Some clones in this sample may be carry-over from other donors' samples. Material for sequencing was CD8+ T cells from PBMCs. This chain links TRBV20-1 with TRBJ1-5; 8 nucleotides match TRBD1. The CDR3 DNA sequence: TGCAGTGCTAGTCAGGGGGCTGGGCAGCCCCAGCATTTT. This gives the protein CSASQGAGQPQHF.